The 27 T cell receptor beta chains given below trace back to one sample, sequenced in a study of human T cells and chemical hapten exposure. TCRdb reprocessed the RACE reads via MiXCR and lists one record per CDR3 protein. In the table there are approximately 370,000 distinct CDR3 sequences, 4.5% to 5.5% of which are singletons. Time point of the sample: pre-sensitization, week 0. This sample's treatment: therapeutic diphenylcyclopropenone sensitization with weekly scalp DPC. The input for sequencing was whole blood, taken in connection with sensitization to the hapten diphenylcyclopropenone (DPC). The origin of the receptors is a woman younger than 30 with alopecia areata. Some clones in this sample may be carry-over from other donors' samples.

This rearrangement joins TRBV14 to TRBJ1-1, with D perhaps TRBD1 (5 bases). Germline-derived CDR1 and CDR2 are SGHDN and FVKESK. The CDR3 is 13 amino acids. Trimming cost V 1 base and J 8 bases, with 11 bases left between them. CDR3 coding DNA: TGTGCCAGCAGCCAAGTGACTGGGGCCGAAGCTTTCTTT. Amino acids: CASSQVTGAEAFF.

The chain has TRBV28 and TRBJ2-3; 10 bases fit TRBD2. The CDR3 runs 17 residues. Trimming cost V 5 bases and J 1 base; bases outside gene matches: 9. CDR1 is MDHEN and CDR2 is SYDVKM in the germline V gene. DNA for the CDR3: TGTGCCAGCAGTCAAGCGGGGGGGCCAAGAGGCACAGATACGCAGTATTTT. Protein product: CASSQAGGPRGTDTQYF.

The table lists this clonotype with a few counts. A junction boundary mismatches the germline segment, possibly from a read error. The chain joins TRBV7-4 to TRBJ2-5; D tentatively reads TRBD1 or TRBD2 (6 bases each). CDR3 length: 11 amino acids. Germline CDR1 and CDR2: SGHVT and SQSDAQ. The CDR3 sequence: CASSLAAGEDF. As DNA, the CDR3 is TGTGCCAGCAGCTTAGCGGCAGGGGAGGACTTC.

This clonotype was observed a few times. The CDR3 coding sequence is TGTGCCAGCACCAGAGGGCGGGAAGCTAACTATGGCTACACCTTC. Protein product: CASTRGREANYGYTF. J is TRBJ1-2 and V is TRBV6-1; D uncertain. CDR1 and CDR2 (germline): MNHNS, SASEGT. The germline V and J ends were trimmed by 7 bases and 0 bases, with 15 bases remaining between them. The length of the CDR3 is 15 residues.

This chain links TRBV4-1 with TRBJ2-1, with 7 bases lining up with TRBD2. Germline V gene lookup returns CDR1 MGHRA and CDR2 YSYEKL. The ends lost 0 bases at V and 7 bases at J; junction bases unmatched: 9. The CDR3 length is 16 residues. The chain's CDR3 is CASSQEAPSGVNEQFF. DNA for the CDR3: TGCGCCAGCAGCCAAGAAGCTCCCAGCGGGGTAAATGAGCAGTTCTTC.

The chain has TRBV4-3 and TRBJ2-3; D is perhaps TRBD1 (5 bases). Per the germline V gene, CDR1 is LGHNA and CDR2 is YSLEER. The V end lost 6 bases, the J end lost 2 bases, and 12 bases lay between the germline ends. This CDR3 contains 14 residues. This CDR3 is CASSPTEATDTQYF. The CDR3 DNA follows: TGCGCCAGCAGTCCGACAGAAGCCACAGATACGCAGTATTTT.

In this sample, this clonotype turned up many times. The CDR3 region has the DNA TGTGCCAGCCACGACGACAGCTCCTACGAGCAGTACTTC. It encodes CASHDDSSYEQYF. The chain is built from TRBV18 and TRBJ2-7; tentative D call: TRBD1 (5 bases). V lost 8 bases, J lost 0 bases, and 11 bases lay in between. The CDR3 spans 13 residues. Germline V CDR1 and CDR2: KGHSH, LQKENI.

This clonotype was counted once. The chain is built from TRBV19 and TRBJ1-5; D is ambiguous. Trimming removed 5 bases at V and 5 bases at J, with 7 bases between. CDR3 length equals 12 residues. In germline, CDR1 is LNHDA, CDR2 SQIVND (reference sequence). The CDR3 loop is CASSSGHQPQHF. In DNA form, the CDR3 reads TGTGCCAGTAGTTCTGGTCATCAGCCCCAGCATTTT.

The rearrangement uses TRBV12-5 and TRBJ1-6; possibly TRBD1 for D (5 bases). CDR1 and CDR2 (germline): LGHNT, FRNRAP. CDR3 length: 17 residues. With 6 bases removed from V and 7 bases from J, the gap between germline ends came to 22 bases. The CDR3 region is CASGPLWGGTRNSPLHF. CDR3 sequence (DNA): TGTGCTAGTGGCCCCTTATGGGGGGGGACTAGGAATTCACCCCTCCACTTT.

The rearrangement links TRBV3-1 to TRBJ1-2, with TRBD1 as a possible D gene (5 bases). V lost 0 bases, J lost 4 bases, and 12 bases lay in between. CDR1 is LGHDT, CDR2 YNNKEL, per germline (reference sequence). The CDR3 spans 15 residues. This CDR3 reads CASSQDLAGSYGYTF. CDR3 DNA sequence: TGTGCCAGCAGCCAAGATCTGGCAGGGAGCTATGGCTACACCTTC.

CDR3 coding DNA: TGTGCCAGCAGCCAAGATTCGAGCCGGGACATTCCCCTCGATGAGCAGTTCTTC. It is translated as CASSQDSSRDIPLDEQFF. V is TRBV4-2 and J is TRBJ2-1, with a tentative D call TRBD1 (6 bases). Per germline, CDR1 LGHNA and CDR2 YNFKEQ. The CDR3 runs to 18 residues. V was shortened by 0 bases and J by 8 bases, with 23 bases between the two germline ends.

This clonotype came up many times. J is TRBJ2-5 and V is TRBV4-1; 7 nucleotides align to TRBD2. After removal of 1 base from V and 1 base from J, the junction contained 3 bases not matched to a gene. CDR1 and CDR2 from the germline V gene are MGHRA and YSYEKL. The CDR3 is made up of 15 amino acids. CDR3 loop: CASSQAGLPQETQYF. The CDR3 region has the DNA TGCGCCAGCAGCCAAGCGGGACTACCCCAAGAGACCCAGTACTTC.

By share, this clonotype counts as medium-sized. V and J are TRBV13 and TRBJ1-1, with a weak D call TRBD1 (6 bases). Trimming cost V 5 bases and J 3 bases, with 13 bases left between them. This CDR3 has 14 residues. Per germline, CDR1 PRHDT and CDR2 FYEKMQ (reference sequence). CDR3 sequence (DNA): TGTGCCAGCAGCGATGGGGGCGTAGACACTGAAGCTTTCTTT. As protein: CASSDGGVDTEAFF.

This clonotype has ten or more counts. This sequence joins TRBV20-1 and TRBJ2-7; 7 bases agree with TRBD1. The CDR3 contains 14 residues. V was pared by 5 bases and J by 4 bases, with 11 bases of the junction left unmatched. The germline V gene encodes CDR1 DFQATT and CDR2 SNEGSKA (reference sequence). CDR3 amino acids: CSAHRDSAIYEQYF. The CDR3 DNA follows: TGCAGTGCTCACCGGGACAGCGCTATATACGAGCAGTACTTC.

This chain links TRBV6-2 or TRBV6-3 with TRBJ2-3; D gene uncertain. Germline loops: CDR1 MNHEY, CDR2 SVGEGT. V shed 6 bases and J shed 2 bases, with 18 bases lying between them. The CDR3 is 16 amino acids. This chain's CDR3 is CASRQSRAVHTDTQYF. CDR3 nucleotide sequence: TGTGCCAGCAGGCAATCAAGGGCAGTCCACACAGATACGCAGTATTTT.

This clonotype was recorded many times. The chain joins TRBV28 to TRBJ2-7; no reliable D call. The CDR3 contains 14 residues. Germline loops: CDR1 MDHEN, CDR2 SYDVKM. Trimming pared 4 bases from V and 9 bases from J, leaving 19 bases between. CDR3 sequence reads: CASSSDGEMDGQYF. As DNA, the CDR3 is TGTGCCAGCAGTTCGGACGGAGAAATGGATGGGCAGTACTTC.

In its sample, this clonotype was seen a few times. CDR3 coding DNA: TGTGCCAGCAGCCAAGTTTTGGTAGGGGATAGCAATCAGCCCCAGCATTTT. Amino acids: CASSQVLVGDSNQPQHF. This chain joins TRBV3-1 and TRBJ1-5, with D possibly matching TRBD1 (5 bases). CDR3 size: 17 residues. The V end was cut by 1 base, the J end by 0 bases, with 13 bases between. Germline CDR1 and CDR2: LGHDT and YNNKEL (reference sequence).

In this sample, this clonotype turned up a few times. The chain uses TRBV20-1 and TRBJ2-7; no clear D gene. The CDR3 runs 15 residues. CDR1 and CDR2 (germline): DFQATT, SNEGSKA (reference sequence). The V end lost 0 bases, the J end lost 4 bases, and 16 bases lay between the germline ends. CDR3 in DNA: TGCAGTGCTAGAGATCGTCCAGCGTTAGGTTACGAGCAGTACTTC. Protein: CSARDRPALGYEQYF.

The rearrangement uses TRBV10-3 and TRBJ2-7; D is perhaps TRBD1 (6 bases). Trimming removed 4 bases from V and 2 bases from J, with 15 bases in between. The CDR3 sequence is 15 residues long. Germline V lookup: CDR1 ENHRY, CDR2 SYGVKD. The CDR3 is CAISGPLQGTYEQYF. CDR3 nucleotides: TGTGCCATCAGTGGCCCTCTGCAGGGGACCTACGAGCAGTACTTC.

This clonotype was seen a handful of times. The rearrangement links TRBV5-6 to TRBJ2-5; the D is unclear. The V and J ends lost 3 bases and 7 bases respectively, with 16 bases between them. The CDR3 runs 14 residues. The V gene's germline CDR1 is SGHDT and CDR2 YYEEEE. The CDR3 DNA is TGTGCCAGCAGCTCGCGAGACCACTCGGGGACCCAGTACTTC. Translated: CASSSRDHSGTQYF.

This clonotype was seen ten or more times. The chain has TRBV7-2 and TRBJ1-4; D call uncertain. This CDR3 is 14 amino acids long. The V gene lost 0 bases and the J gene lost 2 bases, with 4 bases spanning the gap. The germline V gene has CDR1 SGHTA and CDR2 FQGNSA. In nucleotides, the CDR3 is TGTGCCAGCAGCTTAGCAGGGACTAATGAAAAACTGTTTTTT. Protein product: CASSLAGTNEKLFF.

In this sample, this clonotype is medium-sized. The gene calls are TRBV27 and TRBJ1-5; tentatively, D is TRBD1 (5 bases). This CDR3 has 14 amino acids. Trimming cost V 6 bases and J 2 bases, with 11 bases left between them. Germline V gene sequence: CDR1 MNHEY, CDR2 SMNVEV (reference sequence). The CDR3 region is CASSLGQGNQPQHF. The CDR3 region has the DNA TGTGCCAGCAGCTTGGGGCAGGGCAATCAGCCCCAGCATTTT.

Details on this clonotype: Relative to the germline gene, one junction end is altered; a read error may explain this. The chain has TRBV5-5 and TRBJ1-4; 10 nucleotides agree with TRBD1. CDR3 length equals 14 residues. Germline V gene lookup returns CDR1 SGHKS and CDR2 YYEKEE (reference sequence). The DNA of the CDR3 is TGTGCCAACAGCCGGGACAGGGGACATGAAAAACTGTTTTTT. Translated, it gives CANSRDRGHEKLFF.

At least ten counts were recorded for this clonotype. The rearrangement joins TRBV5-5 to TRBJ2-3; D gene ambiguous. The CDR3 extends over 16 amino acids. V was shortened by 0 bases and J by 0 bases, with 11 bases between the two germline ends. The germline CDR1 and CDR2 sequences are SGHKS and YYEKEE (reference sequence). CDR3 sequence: CASSLAQIFSTDTQYF. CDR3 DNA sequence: TGTGCCAGCAGCTTGGCCCAGATATTTAGCACAGATACGCAGTATTTT.

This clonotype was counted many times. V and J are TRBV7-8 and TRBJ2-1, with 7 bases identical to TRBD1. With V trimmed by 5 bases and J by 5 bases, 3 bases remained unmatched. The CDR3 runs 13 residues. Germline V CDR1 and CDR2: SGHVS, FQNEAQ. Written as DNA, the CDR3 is TGTGCCAGCAGCAAGACAGGGAACAATGAGCAGTTCTTC. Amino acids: CASSKTGNNEQFF.

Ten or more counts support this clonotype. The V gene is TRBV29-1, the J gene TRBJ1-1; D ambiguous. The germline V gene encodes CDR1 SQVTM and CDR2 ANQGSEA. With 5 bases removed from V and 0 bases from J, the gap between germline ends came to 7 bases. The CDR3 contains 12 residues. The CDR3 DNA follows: TGCAGCGTTAGCAGGATGAACACTGAAGCTTTCTTT. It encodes CSVSRMNTEAFF.

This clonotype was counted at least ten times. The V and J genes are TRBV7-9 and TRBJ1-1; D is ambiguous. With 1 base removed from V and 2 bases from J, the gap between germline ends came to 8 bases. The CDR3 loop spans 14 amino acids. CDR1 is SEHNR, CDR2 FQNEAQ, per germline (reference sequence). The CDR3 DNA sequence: TGTGCCAGCAGCTTAGGGCACCAAAACACTGAAGCTTTCTTT. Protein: CASSLGHQNTEAFF.